Detailed here is one T cell receptor beta chain. Its antigen is unidentified. J was trimmed by 0 bases and V by 0 bases; bases with no gene match: 1. The CDR3 runs 18 residues. Germline assignment: CDR1 PRHDT and CDR2 FYEKMQ (reference sequence). The data derive from a study of cytomegalovirus exposure and HLA in healthy donors. General study points: Reported results showed that the classifier diagnosed cytomegalovirus status with high specificity and sensitivity. In a later analysis, V- and J-gene trimming of beta chains associated with a DCLRE1C missense variant, replicated independently. CMV serostatus stood as the only immune exposure information on hand.

The PCR had 60 Vbeta and 13 Jbeta primers. TCRdb's table, derived via immunoSEQ multiplex PCR, lists solely in-frame clones and lacks some. The sample consists of 150,000 to 200,000 clones, 80% to 90% of them appearing once. The sequencing input was PBMCs. The gene calls are TRBV13 and TRBJ2-1; TRBD2 aligns across 14 bases. The clonotype comes from a woman aged 18-35 years in good health and CMV-seronegative. The CDR3 bases are TGTGCCAGCAGCTTAGGGGGACTAGCGGGAGTCTCCTACAATGAGCAGTTCTTC. Translation gives CASSLGGLAGVSYNEQFF.